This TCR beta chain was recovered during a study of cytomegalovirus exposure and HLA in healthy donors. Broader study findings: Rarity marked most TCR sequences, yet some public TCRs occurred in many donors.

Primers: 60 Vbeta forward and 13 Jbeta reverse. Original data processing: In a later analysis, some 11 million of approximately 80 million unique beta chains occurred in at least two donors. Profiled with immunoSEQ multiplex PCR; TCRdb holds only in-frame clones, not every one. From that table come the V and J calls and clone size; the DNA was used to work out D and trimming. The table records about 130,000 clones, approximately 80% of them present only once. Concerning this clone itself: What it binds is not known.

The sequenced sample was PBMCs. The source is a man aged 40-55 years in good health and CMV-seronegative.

The CDR3 sequence is CASSLTGLGVYNEQFF. CDR3 nucleotides: TGTGCCAGCAGCTTAACGGGACTAGGGGTCTACAATGAGCAGTTCTTC. The rearrangement uses TRBV6-6 and TRBJ2-1, with TRBD2 matching 8 bases. The J segment lost 3 bases and the V segment lost 6 bases, leaving 10 bases of the junction unmatched. The CDR3 runs 16 residues. Germline V gene data show CDR1 as MNHNY and CDR2 as SVGAGI (reference sequence).